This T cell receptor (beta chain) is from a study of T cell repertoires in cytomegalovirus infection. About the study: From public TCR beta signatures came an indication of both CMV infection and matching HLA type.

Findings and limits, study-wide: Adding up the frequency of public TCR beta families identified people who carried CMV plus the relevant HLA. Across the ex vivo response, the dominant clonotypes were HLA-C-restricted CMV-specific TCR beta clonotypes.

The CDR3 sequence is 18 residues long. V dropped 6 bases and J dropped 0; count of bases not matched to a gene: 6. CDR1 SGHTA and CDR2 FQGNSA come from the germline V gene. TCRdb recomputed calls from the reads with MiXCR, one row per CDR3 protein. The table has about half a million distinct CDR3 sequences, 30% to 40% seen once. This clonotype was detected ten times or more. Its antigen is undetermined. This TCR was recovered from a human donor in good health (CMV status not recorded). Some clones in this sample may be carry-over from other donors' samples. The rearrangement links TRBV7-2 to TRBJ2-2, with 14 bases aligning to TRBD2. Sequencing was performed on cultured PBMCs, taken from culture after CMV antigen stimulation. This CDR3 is CASRRGLAGASNTGELFF. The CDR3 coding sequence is TGTGCCAGCAGGCGGGGACTAGCGGGAGCCTCGAACACCGGGGAGCTGTTTTTT.